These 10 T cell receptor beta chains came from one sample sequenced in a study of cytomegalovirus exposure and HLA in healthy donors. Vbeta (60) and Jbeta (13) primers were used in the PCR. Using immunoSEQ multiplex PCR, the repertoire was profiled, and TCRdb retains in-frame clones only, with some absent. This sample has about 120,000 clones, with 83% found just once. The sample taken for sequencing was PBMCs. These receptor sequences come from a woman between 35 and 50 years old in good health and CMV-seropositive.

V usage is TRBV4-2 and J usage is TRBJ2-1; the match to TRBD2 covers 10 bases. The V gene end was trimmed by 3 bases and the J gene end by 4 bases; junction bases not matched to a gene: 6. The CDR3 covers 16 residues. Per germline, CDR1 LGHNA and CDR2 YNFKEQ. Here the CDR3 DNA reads TGTGCCAGCAGCCAGGCTAGCGGGAGTTCGTACAATGAGCAGTTCTTC. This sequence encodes CASSQASGSSYNEQFF.

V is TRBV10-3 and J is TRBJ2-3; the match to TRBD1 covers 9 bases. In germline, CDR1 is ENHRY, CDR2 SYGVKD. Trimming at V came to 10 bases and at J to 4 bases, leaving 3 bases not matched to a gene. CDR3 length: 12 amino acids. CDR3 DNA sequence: TGTGCCACCGGGACAGGGCCAGATACGCAGTATTTT. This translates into CATGTGPDTQYF.

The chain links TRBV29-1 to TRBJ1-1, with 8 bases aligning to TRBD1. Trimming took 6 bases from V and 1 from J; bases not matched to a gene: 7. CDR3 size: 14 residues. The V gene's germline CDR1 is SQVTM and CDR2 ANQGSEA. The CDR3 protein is CSVLTGQGNTEAFF. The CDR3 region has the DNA TGCAGCGTCCTAACCGGACAGGGGAACACTGAAGCTTTCTTT.

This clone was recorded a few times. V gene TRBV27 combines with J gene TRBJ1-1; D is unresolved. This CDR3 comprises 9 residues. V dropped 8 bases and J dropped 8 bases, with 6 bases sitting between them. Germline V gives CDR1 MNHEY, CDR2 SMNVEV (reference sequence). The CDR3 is CASLQEAFF. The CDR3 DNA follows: TGTGCCAGCTTACAGGAAGCTTTCTTT.

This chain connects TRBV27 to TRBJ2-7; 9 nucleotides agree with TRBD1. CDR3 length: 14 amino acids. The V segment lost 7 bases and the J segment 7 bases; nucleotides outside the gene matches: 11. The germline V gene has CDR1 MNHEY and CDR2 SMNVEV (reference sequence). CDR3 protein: CASISTGTGREQYF. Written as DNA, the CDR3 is TGTGCCAGCATATCGACCGGGACAGGGAGAGAGCAGTACTTC.

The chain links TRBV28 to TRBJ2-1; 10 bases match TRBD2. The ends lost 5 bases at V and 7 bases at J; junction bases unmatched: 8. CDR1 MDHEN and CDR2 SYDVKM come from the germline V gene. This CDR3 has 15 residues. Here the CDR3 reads CASSGASGSRNEQFF. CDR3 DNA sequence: TGTGCCAGCAGTGGTGCTAGCGGGAGTAGAAATGAGCAGTTCTTC.

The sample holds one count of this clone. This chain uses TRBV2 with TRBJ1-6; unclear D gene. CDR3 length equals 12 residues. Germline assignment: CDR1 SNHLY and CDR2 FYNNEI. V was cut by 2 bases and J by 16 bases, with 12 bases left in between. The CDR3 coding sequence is TGTGCCAGCAGTGAAATAAAACAGCCACTCCACTTT. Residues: CASSEIKQPLHF.

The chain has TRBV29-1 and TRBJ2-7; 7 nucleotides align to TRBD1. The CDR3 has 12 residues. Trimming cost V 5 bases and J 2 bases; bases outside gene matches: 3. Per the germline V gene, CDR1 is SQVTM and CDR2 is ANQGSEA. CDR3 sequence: CSVRQGAYEQYF. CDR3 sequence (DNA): TGCAGCGTTAGGCAGGGGGCCTACGAGCAGTACTTC.

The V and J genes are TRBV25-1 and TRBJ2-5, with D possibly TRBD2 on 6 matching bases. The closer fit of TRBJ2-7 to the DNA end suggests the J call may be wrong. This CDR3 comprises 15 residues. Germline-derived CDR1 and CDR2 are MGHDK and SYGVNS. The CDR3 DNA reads TGTGCCAGCAGTGTGGACTACGGGATTTCCTACGAGCAGTACTTC. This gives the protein CASSVDYGISYEQYF.

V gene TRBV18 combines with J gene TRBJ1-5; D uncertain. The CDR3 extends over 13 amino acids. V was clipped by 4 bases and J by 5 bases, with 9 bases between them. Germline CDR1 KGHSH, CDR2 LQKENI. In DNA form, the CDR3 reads TGTGCCAGCTCACTTTCTGTCGATCAGCCCCAGCATTTT. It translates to CASSLSVDQPQHF.